One sample yielded the 7 T cell receptor beta chains listed below, sequenced in a study of cytotoxic CD8 clonotypes in ibrutinib-treated CLL (dated by TCRdb to about 2021). Explained via the paper, the time point label denotes: progressive disease on ibrutinib. The library was built by means of the immunoSEQ multiplex PCR assay. This immuneACCESS table, as held by TCRdb, lists in-frame sequences with V and J called but not all clones. Of the missing ones, under half trace to an unresolved V gene in checked studies; the others have no known cause. The sample includes approximately 150,000 clones, with about 88% observed a single time. Jointly, the top ten make up over 2.5% of the sample. Sequences were derived from PBMCs, sampled at disease progression, from a patient treated with ibrutinib. The receptor set was obtained from a human donor with chronic lymphocytic leukemia.

Ten or more counts support this clone. The CDR3 spells CASSLPPRLAGLAKNIQYF. The CDR3 bases are TGTGCCAGCAGCTTGCCTCCGCGACTAGCGGGTTTAGCCAAAAACATTCAGTACTTC. The chain employs TRBV7-9 and TRBJ2-4; 10 nucleotides agree with TRBD2. The CDR3 contains 19 residues. J gave up 0 bases and V 3 bases, and 11 bases lay outside the gene matches. Germline V gene data show CDR1 as SEHNR and CDR2 as FQNEAQ (reference sequence).

This rearrangement joins TRBV4-1 to TRBJ2-1; D possibly corresponds to TRBD2 (6 bases). The V gene's germline CDR1 is MGHRA and CDR2 YSYEKL. With 3 bases removed from V and 8 bases from J, the gap between germline ends came to 11 bases. The CDR3 totals 13 residues. CDR3 residues: CASSHIGDYEQFF. For the CDR3, the DNA is TGCGCCAGCAGCCATATAGGGGACTATGAGCAGTTCTTC.

This sequence joins TRBV4-1 and TRBJ2-1, with D perhaps matching TRBD2 (5 bases). Per the germline V gene, CDR1 is MGHRA and CDR2 is YSYEKL. The CDR3 contains 15 residues. Trimming pared 2 bases from V and 9 bases from J, leaving 17 bases between. The CDR3 DNA reads TGCGCCAGCAGCCAAAGACTGGGTCTAGCTTTTGAGCAGTTCTTC. It encodes CASSQRLGLAFEQFF.

The genes are TRBV6-6 and TRBJ1-1; possibly TRBD1 for D (5 bases). This CDR3 has 16 residues. Germline values: CDR1 MNHNY, CDR2 SVGAGI (reference sequence). V lost 4 bases and J 1 base, leaving 16 bases between the germline ends. The CDR3 is CASSSFSATGNTEAFF. DNA for the CDR3: TGTGCCAGCAGTTCCTTCTCGGCCACAGGGAACACTGAAGCTTTCTTT.

This chain joins TRBV6-5 and TRBJ2-1; 9 nucleotides align to TRBD1. Trimming removed 5 bases from V and 5 bases from J; junction bases left unmatched: 7. Germline V gene sequence: CDR1 MNHEY, CDR2 SVGAGI. This CDR3 is 15 amino acids long. The CDR3 protein is CASSRWDRVDNEQFF. The DNA for the CDR3 is TGTGCCAGCAGTAGGTGGGACAGGGTCGACAATGAGCAGTTCTTC.

Concerning this clone itself: No DNA is shown, since the ends of the CDR3 on it are uncertain; the CDR3 is the one TCRdb lists. CDR3 residues: CASSLISGPGGTTDTQYF. The chain recombines TRBV7-3 with TRBJ2-3; TRBD2 is the table's D call and was not checked against the DNA. Germline V gene sequence: CDR1 SGHTA, CDR2 FQGTGA. The CDR3 sequence runs 18 residues, both termini included.

The chain has TRBV28 and TRBJ1-2, with D uncertain. Germline CDR1 is MDHEN and CDR2 is SYDVKM. The CDR3 is 13 amino acids. Between the trimmed V and J ends, which lost 4 bases and 8 bases, there was a span of 14 bases. The CDR3 here is CASSSSPGVGYTF. In DNA, the CDR3 is TGTGCCAGCAGTTCCTCCCCGGGAGTCGGCTACACCTTC.